This T cell receptor (beta chain) appears in the sequencing data of a study of T cell repertoires in cytomegalovirus infection (dated by TCRdb to about 2019). Turning to the overall study: Recently identified HLA-C-restricted CMV epitopes, whose presentation resists viral immunomodulation, were targeted by peptide stimulations together with well-studied HLA-B-restricted epitopes. The HLA type of each donor mattered for the analysis, because public TCR beta signatures pointed to carriage of CMV infection along with the matching HLA type.

V ends up 1 base short and J 6 bases short, with an unmatched junction base count of 7. Sequences SGHRS (CDR1) and YFSETQ (CDR2) are obtained from the germline V gene. The CDR3 measures 15 amino acids from cysteine to phenylalanine. Only the CDR3 region is kept as DNA, spanning 45 bases read in frame from base 1. What the work shows at the level of the full study, not this receptor alone: In both this cohort and an independent cohort of some 380 donors, the cumulative frequency of public TCR beta family members distinguished carriers of CMV infection plus the relevant HLA type. The ex vivo response was dominated by HLA-C-restricted CMV-specific TCR beta clonotypes, which also provided the single most frequent clonotype in two of eight donors.

The treatment or condition label, read with the paper, signifies: in vitro stimulation with specific CMV peptide epitopes to enrich CMV-specific T cells. In regard to this clonotype: Its antigen remains undetermined. No much larger clone is present one base from it, and per-base qualities are unavailable.

The data were produced on an Illumina HiSeq 1500. Using fastp at Q25 and MiXCR, TCRdb reprocessed the public reads and kept productive beta chains. Rows with a matching CDR3 protein are joined into one entry that keeps the most common DNA and genes. This sample is represented by about 700,000 distinct CDR3 sequences; 33% of them were singletons. About 20% of the sample lies in the top ten. Sequenced here: cultured PBMCs, sampled from culture after CMV antigen stimulation. The sequence derives from a human donor in good health (CMV status not recorded). Some clones in this sample may be carry-over from other donors' samples. The sequence is built from TRBV5-1 and TRBJ2-1; 7 junctional bases match TRBD2. The CDR3 protein: CASSLYTGGGNEQFF. The DNA is TGCGCCAGCAGCTTGTATACAGGCGGGGGCAATGAGCAGTTCTTC.